The rows below give T cell receptor beta chains drawn from one sample of a study of early T cells in non-severe SARS-CoV-2 infection. TCRdb passed the 5' RACE reads through MiXCR, listing each CDR3 protein once. The sample consists of tens of thousands of distinct CDR3 sequences, around 8.6% of them appearing once. The specimen comprised whole blood, sampled at baseline. The receptors here all came from an adult who was a healthcare worker with PCR-confirmed SARS-CoV-2 infection or an uninfected control (not recorded which). Both conserved end residues are trimmed from each CDR3. Each record gives: V gene, CDR3 protein.

v_gene: TRBV7-2
CDR3aa: ASSLKRGSTDTQY

v_gene: TRBV5-6
CDR3aa: ASSGTGASLYGYT

v_gene: TRBV28
CDR3aa: ASSLPGLAGDFEQY

v_gene: TRBV7-9
CDR3aa: ASSSPAGVPSYEQY

v_gene: TRBV7-9
CDR3aa: ASSLAGNTEAF

v_gene: TRBV12-5
CDR3aa: ASGSPGQDTGNTEAF

v_gene: TRBV20-1
CDR3aa: SAPGQGPYEQY

v_gene: TRBV29-1
CDR3aa: SVKTGADTQY

v_gene: TRBV18
CDR3aa: ASSPPTNTEAF

v_gene: TRBV5-5
CDR3aa: ASSLAGGGGETQY

v_gene: TRBV20-1
CDR3aa: SAGPSGDTIY

v_gene: TRBV2
CDR3aa: ASSGAEGDYGYT

v_gene: TRBV2
CDR3aa: ASSPTTSGAQETQY

v_gene: TRBV5-5
CDR3aa: ASSPADRPYEQY

v_gene: TRBV5-1
CDR3aa: ASSSMGRIQETQY

v_gene: TRBV11-2
CDR3aa: ASSLGERTGRQETQY

v_gene: TRBV14
CDR3aa: ASNGQNTGELF

v_gene: TRBV28
CDR3aa: ASSSHSTDTQY

v_gene: TRBV12-3/TRBV12-4
CDR3aa: ASSLDLYEQF

v_gene: TRBV12-3/TRBV12-4
CDR3aa: ASSPDRMNRGGTF

v_gene: TRBV5-1
CDR3aa: ASSPVSGPYEQY

v_gene: TRBV5-1
CDR3aa: ASRVGDQTYEQY

v_gene: TRBV3-1
CDR3aa: ASSQGLSSYNEQF

v_gene: TRBV30
CDR3aa: AWRLRAGQNTGELF

v_gene: TRBV20-1
CDR3aa: SARNQGNQPQH

v_gene: TRBV18
CDR3aa: ASSPRSSGLAKNIQY

v_gene: TRBV7-8
CDR3aa: ASSPRTSGSRTYEQY

v_gene: TRBV6-5
CDR3aa: ASSEQVYSGANVLT

v_gene: TRBV11-3
CDR3aa: ASSFGRAGVIDTQY